A single sample is the source of the 26 T cell receptor beta chains below, sequenced in a study of T-cell memory formation after mild COVID-19. TCRdb re-analysed the 5' RACE reads in MiXCR, keeping a single row per CDR3 protein. In the table there are about 600,000 distinct CDR3 sequences, less than 25% of which are singletons. Sequenced input: PBMCs or a T cell subset sorted from them (not recorded which). Source of these receptors: an adult woman who had mild COVID-19 (a few samples of this study predate the infection). Cell type and time point are not known.

In this sample, this clonotype turned up a few times. V usage is TRBV11-3 and J usage is TRBJ2-1, with TRBD2 as a possible D gene (5 bases). Germline CDR1 is SGHNT and CDR2 is YENEEA. Trimming pared 1 base from V and 9 bases from J, leaving 10 bases between. The CDR3 totals 13 residues. CDR3 nucleotide sequence: TGTGCCAGCAGCTTAGGGGCCCGGGGTGAGCAGTTCTTC. Amino acids: CASSLGARGEQFF.

A single count supports this clonotype. The V and J genes are TRBV5-1 and TRBJ1-5; D not resolved. CDR1 is SGHRS and CDR2 is YFSETQ in the germline V gene. V lost 1 base and J lost 0, with 11 bases in between. CDR3 length: 16 amino acids. This CDR3 is CASSLCDTTSNQPQHF. Written as DNA, the CDR3 is TGCGCCAGCAGCTTGTGTGACACCACTAGCAATCAGCCCCAGCATTTT.

The V call is TRBV24-1, the J call TRBJ2-3; D gene unclear. Germline CDR1 is KGHDR and CDR2 is SFDVKD. The CDR3 loop spans 13 amino acids. Trimming removed 7 bases from V and 0 bases from J, with 7 bases in between. The CDR3 region is CATRADSTDTQYF. CDR3 nucleotide sequence: TGTGCCACCAGGGCGGACAGCACAGATACGCAGTATTTT.

The rearrangement links TRBV25-1 to TRBJ1-4, with D unclear. Germline CDR1 reads MGHDK; CDR2 reads SYGVNS. The CDR3 contains 13 residues. Trimming pared 4 bases from V and 7 bases from J, leaving 10 bases between. CDR3 nucleotide sequence: TGTGCCAGCAGTGTAGGGCAGGCTGAAAAACTGTTTTTT. Translating gives CASSVGQAEKLFF.

This clonotype was recorded a few times. The chain uses TRBV5-1 and TRBJ2-7, with D tentatively TRBD2 (6 bases). This CDR3 has 14 residues. V was cut by 1 base and J by 3 bases, with 11 bases left in between. Germline V gene sequence: CDR1 SGHRS, CDR2 YFSETQ. The CDR3 nucleotides are TGCGCCAGCAGCTTGTTGGAGGGCAACTACGAGCAGTACTTC. This sequence encodes CASSLLEGNYEQYF.

This clonotype has only a few counts. This chain connects TRBV20-1 to TRBJ2-7; 11 positions match TRBD1. V lost 5 bases and J lost 3; bases outside the gene matches: 9. This CDR3 region has 15 residues. The germline V gene has CDR1 DFQATT and CDR2 SNEGSKA (reference sequence). In DNA form, the CDR3 reads TGCAGTGCTGCGAAGCCGGGACAGGGGGACTACGAGCAGTACTTC. Its translation is CSAAKPGQGDYEQYF.

V gene TRBV9 combines with J gene TRBJ2-5, with 8 bases matching TRBD2. After removal of 2 bases from V and 3 bases from J, the junction contained 12 bases not matched to a gene. CDR3 length equals 17 residues. Germline V lookup: CDR1 SGDLS, CDR2 YYNGEE. This CDR3 is CASSVKSGPLAEETQYF. The CDR3 DNA reads TGTGCCAGCAGCGTTAAAAGTGGCCCACTAGCGGAAGAGACCCAGTACTTC.

The CDR3: CASSAGQGSNTGELFF. CDR3 in DNA: TGTGCCAGCAGTGCAGGACAGGGGTCGAACACCGGGGAGCTGTTTTTT. The chain has TRBV25-1 and TRBJ2-2, with TRBD1 matching over 9 bases. The CDR3 has 16 residues. J gave up 0 bases and V 4 bases, and 3 bases lay outside the gene matches. CDR1 is MGHDK and CDR2 is SYGVNS in the germline V gene.

This clonotype was counted a few times. The rearrangement uses TRBV9 and TRBJ2-7; TRBD1 matches at 9 bases. J lost 0 bases, V lost 4 bases, and 11 bases had no gene match. Per germline, CDR1 SGDLS and CDR2 YYNGEE. The CDR3 is made up of 17 amino acids. DNA for the CDR3: TGTGCCAGCAGCCGTCCGGGACAGGGTTCCCGCTCCTACGAGCAGTACTTC. It yields the protein CASSRPGQGSRSYEQYF.

The chain has TRBV24-1 and TRBJ2-5, with 10 nucleotides matching TRBD1. The V segment lost 3 bases and the J segment 4 bases; nucleotides outside the gene matches: 19. This CDR3 has 20 amino acids. Germline CDR1 is KGHDR and CDR2 is SFDVKD. The CDR3 is CATSDESGTGVQRLVETQYF. CDR3 nucleotide sequence: TGTGCCACCAGTGATGAGTCCGGGACAGGGGTTCAGCGGTTGGTAGAGACCCAGTACTTC.

This clonotype occurred a few times. The chain combines TRBV12-3 or TRBV12-4 with TRBJ2-3, with 9 bases aligning to TRBD1. CDR3 length: 16 residues. Trimming at V came to 2 bases and at J to 0 bases, leaving 3 bases not matched to a gene. CDR3 region: CASSLSGQGSTDTQYF. The CDR3 coding sequence is TGTGCCAGCAGTTTATCAGGACAGGGGAGCACAGATACGCAGTATTTT.

The chain couples TRBV9 to TRBJ2-1; D is tentatively TRBD1 or TRBD2 (6 bases each). The germline gives CDR1 SGDLS, CDR2 YYNGEE. The V end lost 2 bases, the J end lost 0 bases, and 15 bases lay between the germline ends. The CDR3 runs 17 residues. The CDR3 loop is CASSVNRVGGSYNEQFF. CDR3 sequence (DNA): TGTGCCAGCAGCGTGAACAGGGTCGGGGGCTCCTACAATGAGCAGTTCTTC.

This clonotype was counted between two and nine times. The J gene is TRBJ2-2, the V gene TRBV7-3; D not resolved. The CDR3 extends over 13 amino acids. V shed 7 bases and J shed 4 bases, with 10 bases lying between them. The germline V gene encodes CDR1 SGHTA and CDR2 FQGTGA. The CDR3 is CASTPSPTGELFF. In DNA, the CDR3 is TGTGCCAGCACCCCTAGTCCCACCGGGGAGCTGTTTTTT. The complete variable domain, with remaining parts taken from reference TRBV7-3 and TRBJ2-2, reads GAGVSQTPSNKVTEKGKYVELRCDPISGHTALYWYRQSLGQGPEFLIYFQGTGAADDSGLPNDRFFAVRPEGSVSTLKIQRTERGDSAVYLCASTPSPTGELFFGEGSRLTVL.

In its sample, this clonotype was seen a few times. The chain links TRBV24-1 to TRBJ2-3, with TRBD1 matching over 9 bases. J gave up 4 bases and V 2 bases, and 12 bases lay outside the gene matches. CDR3 size: 18 residues. Germline lookup yields CDR1 KGHDR and CDR2 SFDVKD. CDR3 nucleotides: TGTGCCACCAGTGATTACGGTCGGGACAGGGAGGGGGCAGATACGCAGTATTTT. Its protein product is CATSDYGRDREGADTQYF.

V gene TRBV9 combines with J gene TRBJ1-1; D not resolved. Trimming pared 0 bases from V and 0 bases from J, leaving 3 bases between. There are 13 residues in the CDR3. Germline V lookup: CDR1 SGDLS, CDR2 YYNGEE. Here the CDR3 DNA reads TGTGCCAGCAGCGTAGATGTGAACACTGAAGCTTTCTTT. Its translation is CASSVDVNTEAFF.

This clonotype was detected a few times. J is TRBJ2-1 and V is TRBV2; 7 nucleotides align to TRBD2. The CDR3 loop spans 16 amino acids. The germline V gene has CDR1 SNHLY and CDR2 FYNNEI. The trim removed 7 bases at V and 2 bases at J, leaving 11 bases unmatched. The CDR3 coding sequence is TGTGCCAGCACCCCCCTAAAGGGACTAACCTACAATGAGCAGTTCTTC. Residues: CASTPLKGLTYNEQFF.

In its sample, this clonotype was seen a few times. The J gene is TRBJ2-3, the V gene TRBV4-3; D may correspond to TRBD1 or TRBD2 (6 bases each). The CDR3 sequence is 16 residues long. Trimming removed 2 bases at V and 7 bases at J, with 19 bases between. CDR1 LGHNA and CDR2 YSLEER come from the germline V gene. Here the CDR3 reads CASSQHPEGGANTQYF. Written as DNA, the CDR3 is TGCGCCAGCAGCCAACACCCCGAGGGGGGAGCGAATACGCAGTATTTT.

In this sample, this clonotype turned up a few times. The rearrangement uses TRBV19 and TRBJ1-5; no clear D. This CDR3 is 14 amino acids long. Germline loops: CDR1 LNHDA, CDR2 SQIVND (reference sequence). V was trimmed by 3 bases and J by 2 bases, leaving 8 bases between them. The CDR3, as DNA: TGTGCCAGTAGTATTTGGGCAGGCAATCAGCCCCAGCATTTT. Amino acid sequence: CASSIWAGNQPQHF.

This clonotype was observed a handful of times. This chain connects TRBV3-1 to TRBJ1-5, with D perhaps matching TRBD1 (5 bases). Germline CDR1 is LGHDT and CDR2 is YNNKEL (reference sequence). The V and J ends lost 4 bases and 5 bases respectively, with 9 bases between them. This CDR3 has 13 residues. The CDR3 reads CASSRGAHQPQHF. Written as DNA, the CDR3 is TGTGCCAGCAGCCGAGGGGCCCATCAGCCCCAGCATTTT.

The chain employs TRBV4-3 and TRBJ2-5; no firm D call. V shed 0 bases and J shed 3 bases, with 11 bases lying between them. Germline CDR1 LGHNA, CDR2 YSLEER. The length of the CDR3 is 15 residues. The CDR3 region is CASSQDPARKETQYF. DNA for the CDR3: TGCGCCAGCAGCCAAGATCCGGCCCGGAAAGAGACCCAGTACTTC.

This chain uses TRBV12-3 or TRBV12-4 with TRBJ1-5; 8 bases agree with TRBD1. The CDR3 has 16 amino acids. Unmatched junction bases numbered 7, after V lost 3 bases and J lost 3 bases. The CDR3 spells CASSLGQGAINQPQHF. The CDR3 nucleotides are TGTGCCAGCAGTTTGGGTCAGGGGGCAATCAATCAGCCCCAGCATTTT.

This chain connects TRBV5-1 to TRBJ2-7; 10 positions match TRBD1. This CDR3 has 14 amino acids. The V segment lost 4 bases and the J segment 4 bases; nucleotides outside the gene matches: 5. Germline CDR1 and CDR2: SGHRS and YFSETQ. The CDR3 DNA is TGCGCCAGCAGCGTGGACAGGGGGAAATACGAGCAGTACTTC. This encodes CASSVDRGKYEQYF.

The chain recombines TRBV20-1 with TRBJ1-2; D call uncertain. Germline-derived CDR1 and CDR2 are DFQATT and SNEGSKA (reference sequence). The CDR3 consists of 13 residues. V lost 0 bases, J lost 2 bases, and 7 bases lay in between. Here the CDR3 DNA reads TGCAGTGCTAGAGATTCAGGCAACTATGGCTACACCTTC. Its protein product is CSARDSGNYGYTF.

This clonotype appeared a few times. The chain recombines TRBV18 with TRBJ1-2, with TRBD1 as a possible D gene (6 bases). This CDR3 spans 15 amino acids. V shed 0 bases and J shed 4 bases, with 12 bases lying between them. Germline V gene sequence: CDR1 KGHSH, CDR2 LQKENI. CDR3 in amino acids: CASSPPGGLFYGYTF. The CDR3 DNA reads as TGTGCCAGCTCACCACCGGGGGGCCTTTTCTATGGCTACACCTTC.

This clonotype was observed at least ten times. J is TRBJ1-1 and V is TRBV7-8; D gene ambiguous. The CDR3 covers 13 residues. Germline V gene data show CDR1 as SGHVS and CDR2 as FQNEAQ. Trimming took off 5 bases at V and 6 bases at J, with 13 bases between the two ends. This CDR3 is CASSLGWASEAFF. The CDR3 DNA reads TGTGCCAGCAGCCTTGGATGGGCCTCTGAAGCTTTCTTT.

This chain joins TRBV5-1 and TRBJ2-1; 10 nucleotides line up with TRBD1. The CDR3 is made up of 15 amino acids. Trimming at V came to 5 bases and at J to 4 bases, leaving 6 bases not matched to a gene. Germline V CDR1 and CDR2: SGHRS, YFSETQ. The CDR3 sequence is CASSFGTGAYNEQFF. CDR3 nucleotide sequence: TGCGCCAGCAGTTTCGGGACAGGGGCATACAATGAGCAGTTCTTC.